The 31 T cell receptor beta chains in this list originate from one sample, sequenced in a study of T cell repertoires in cytomegalovirus infection. TCRdb re-analysed the reads in MiXCR, keeping a single row per CDR3 protein. The table shows roughly 300,000 distinct CDR3 sequences, with about 25% occurring only once. Sequenced material: PBMCs. Every receptor here comes from a human donor in good health (CMV status not recorded). Some clones in this sample may be carry-over from other donors' samples.

The rearrangement links TRBV2 to TRBJ1-2; D is uncertain. The CDR3 spans 12 residues. Germline lookup yields CDR1 SNHLY and CDR2 FYNNEI. The V end was cut by 5 bases, the J end by 6 bases, with 10 bases between. CDR3 residues: CASSQTRDGYTF. CDR3 nucleotides: TGTGCCAGCAGTCAGACTCGGGATGGCTACACCTTC. The complete variable domain, with remaining parts taken from reference TRBV2 and TRBJ1-2, reads EPEVTQTPSHQVTQMGQEVILRCVPISNHLYFYWYRQILGQKVEFLVSFYNNEISEKSEIFDDQFSVERPDGSNFTLKIRSTKLEDSAMYFCASSQTRDGYTFGSGTRLTVV.

The chain couples TRBV6-2 or TRBV6-3 to TRBJ1-2; D ambiguous. V was cut by 8 bases and J by 4 bases, with 14 bases left in between. Germline V gene sequence: CDR1 MNHEY, CDR2 SVGEGT. The CDR3 runs 13 residues. This CDR3 reads CASFDRGSYGYTF. For the CDR3, the DNA is TGTGCCAGCTTTGATAGAGGGAGCTATGGCTACACCTTC.

This chain joins TRBV10-3 and TRBJ1-5; D may be TRBD1 (5 bases). Germline lookup yields CDR1 ENHRY and CDR2 SYGVKD. V lost 10 bases and J 0 bases, leaving 16 bases between the germline ends. This CDR3 is 15 amino acids long. The CDR3 nucleotides are TGTGCCACACGAGAGGGGAGCGGTAGCAATCAGCCCCAGCATTTT. Amino acid sequence: CATREGSGSNQPQHF.

The J gene is TRBJ2-3, the V gene TRBV10-3; 7 nucleotides align to TRBD2. This CDR3 region has 16 residues. Germline V lookup: CDR1 ENHRY, CDR2 SYGVKD. Germline trimming cut 6 bases from V and 3 bases from J; bases unmatched to any gene: 12. CDR3 region: CAISDPVRGGTDTQYF. For the CDR3, the DNA is TGTGCCATCAGCGACCCTGTTAGGGGAGGGACAGATACGCAGTATTTT.

This clonotype was seen at least ten times. The chain links TRBV7-2 to TRBJ2-7; D is unresolved. Germline V lookup: CDR1 SGHTA, CDR2 FQGNSA. V was pared by 1 base and J by 3 bases, with 13 bases between. This CDR3 is 15 amino acids long. The CDR3 DNA reads as TGTGCCAGCAGCTTAGAGCCCAGAAGTCTCTACGAGCAGTACTTC. The encoded protein is CASSLEPRSLYEQYF.

J is TRBJ2-5 and V is TRBV7-2, with TRBD2 matching 13 bases. Germline V gene data show CDR1 as SGHTA and CDR2 as FQGNSA. V dropped 5 bases and J dropped 5; count of bases not matched to a gene: 8. The CDR3 length is 16 residues. The CDR3 loop reads CASSPPGLAGRETQYF. CDR3 DNA: TGTGCCAGCAGCCCTCCGGGACTAGCGGGACGGGAGACCCAGTACTTC.

The CDR3 region is CASSSIPGLQETQYF. DNA for the CDR3: TGCGCCAGCAGCTCCATACCGGGGCTACAAGAGACCCAGTACTTC. The chain uses TRBV5-1 and TRBJ2-5; D is perhaps TRBD1 or TRBD2 (5 bases each). The CDR3 spans 15 residues. The ends were cut back, 3 bases at V and 2 bases at J, with 14 bases in the middle. Germline CDR1 SGHRS, CDR2 YFSETQ.

This clonotype showed up many times. The chain links TRBV28 to TRBJ1-3; possible D gene TRBD1, 6 bases. The CDR3 is 14 amino acids. Between the trimmed V and J ends, which lost 6 bases and 0 bases, there was a span of 9 bases. The germline V gene has CDR1 MDHEN and CDR2 SYDVKM. DNA for the CDR3: TGTGCCAGCAGGGGACAACCCTCTGGAAACACCATATATTTT. Protein: CASRGQPSGNTIYF.

This clonotype was seen ten or more times. The rearrangement links TRBV7-9 to TRBJ2-5; no clear D gene. The V and J ends lost 3 bases and 7 bases respectively, with 12 bases between them. CDR3 length: 13 residues. The V gene's germline CDR1 is SEHNR and CDR2 FQNEAQ (reference sequence). Here the CDR3 DNA reads TGTGCCAGCAGCTTGGACGGCCGTGGGACCCAGTACTTC. It is translated as CASSLDGRGTQYF.

The V and J genes are TRBV20-1 and TRBJ1-6; no reliable D call. This CDR3 is 16 amino acids long. Germline lookup yields CDR1 DFQATT and CDR2 SNEGSKA (reference sequence). Deletions cut 6 bases from V and 3 bases from J, with 18 bases between. The DNA for the CDR3 is TGCAGTGCCCAAGAGGACGGCATATACTATAATTCACCCCTCCACTTT. Translating gives CSAQEDGIYYNSPLHF.

This clonotype was seen repeatedly, ten times or more. The rearrangement joins TRBV7-2 to TRBJ1-1; unclear D gene. Germline-derived CDR1 and CDR2 are SGHTA and FQGNSA. V was trimmed by 4 bases and J by 7 bases, leaving 16 bases between them. CDR3 length equals 14 residues. The CDR3 reads CASSSRADGVEAFF. CDR3 nucleotides: TGTGCCAGCAGCTCCCGGGCCGACGGGGTTGAAGCTTTCTTT.

This clonotype was detected a few times. The J gene is TRBJ2-5, the V gene TRBV29-1; 8 bases map to TRBD1. Germline values: CDR1 SQVTM, CDR2 ANQGSEA. The CDR3 spans 12 residues. Germline trimming cut 5 bases from V and 3 bases from J; bases unmatched to any gene: 2. CDR3 in amino acids: CSVKTGEETQYF. DNA of the CDR3: TGCAGCGTTAAGACAGGGGAAGAGACCCAGTACTTC.

In this sample, this clonotype turned up many times. This sequence joins TRBV4-3 and TRBJ2-1, with D tentatively TRBD2 (6 bases). The CDR3 length is 13 residues. Germline CDR1 reads LGHNA; CDR2 reads YSLEER. The V and J ends lost 8 bases and 9 bases respectively, with 17 bases between them. CDR3 amino acids: CASGRAAGGEQFF. As DNA, the CDR3 is TGCGCCAGCGGACGGGCGGCCGGGGGTGAGCAGTTCTTC.

This clonotype was detected only once. The chain recombines TRBV24-1 with TRBJ2-1, with TRBD2 matching 7 bases. The V gene's germline CDR1 is KGHDR and CDR2 SFDVKD. The CDR3 is made up of 17 amino acids. V lost 1 base and J lost 8; bases outside the gene matches: 13. CDR3 sequence: CATSDLGAGAGPDEQFF. CDR3 coding DNA: TGTGCCACCAGTGATTTAGGGGCGGGAGCGGGGCCGGATGAGCAGTTCTTC.

This clonotype appeared a few times. The chain carries TRBV27 and TRBJ1-2, with a possible D match to TRBD1 (5 bases). The germline gives CDR1 MNHEY, CDR2 SMNVEV (reference sequence). Trimming took off 5 bases at V and 4 bases at J, with 14 bases between the two ends. This CDR3 is 14 amino acids long. CDR3 sequence reads: CASSPEGRVYGYTF. CDR3 nucleotides: TGTGCCAGCAGTCCCGAAGGCAGGGTCTATGGCTACACCTTC.

The V and J genes are TRBV20-1 and TRBJ2-5; D is possibly TRBD1 or TRBD2 (8 bases each). The V and J ends lost 0 bases and 7 bases respectively, with 15 bases between them. In germline, CDR1 is DFQATT, CDR2 SNEGSKA (reference sequence). The CDR3 runs 14 residues. The CDR3 bases are TGCAGTGCTAGAGATCAGGGGGCGGGAGGGACCCAGTACTTC. Translated: CSARDQGAGGTQYF.

This clonotype came up a few times. DNA of the CDR3: TGCGCCAGCAGCCAGCGGCTAGCGGGCTTCTACAATGAGCAGTTCTTC. This translates into CASSQRLAGFYNEQFF. The genes are TRBV4-1 and TRBJ2-1, with 8 bases aligning to TRBD2. Unmatched junction bases numbered 7, after V lost 3 bases and J lost 3 bases. The V gene's germline CDR1 is MGHRA and CDR2 YSYEKL. The CDR3 covers 16 residues.

The gene calls are TRBV6-2 or TRBV6-3 and TRBJ2-7; 10 bases align to TRBD2. CDR3 length: 13 residues. The V segment lost 6 bases and the J segment 7 bases; nucleotides outside the gene matches: 6. The germline CDR1 and CDR2 sequences are MNHEY and SVGEGT. The CDR3 protein is CASSIAGGSEQYF. CDR3 in DNA: TGTGCCAGCAGCATAGCGGGAGGCAGTGAGCAGTACTTC.

The rearrangement uses TRBV27 and TRBJ1-6; 7 bases match TRBD1. Trimming took 6 bases from V and 9 from J; bases not matched to a gene: 11. Germline assignment: CDR1 MNHEY and CDR2 SMNVEV (reference sequence). The CDR3 covers 15 residues. The DNA for the CDR3 is TGTGCCAGCAGCCCATCCGGACAGGCGGTTTCACCCCTCCACTTT. Amino acids: CASSPSGQAVSPLHF.

This clonotype was recorded at least ten times. The genes are TRBV7-2 and TRBJ1-5; D is perhaps TRBD1 (6 bases). Germline CDR1 SGHTA, CDR2 FQGNSA. The CDR3 loop spans 15 amino acids. Trimming removed 2 bases from V and 4 bases from J, with 12 bases in between. The CDR3 protein is CASSLHRALNQPQHF. For the CDR3, the DNA is TGTGCCAGCAGCTTACACAGGGCGCTAAATCAGCCCCAGCATTTT.

The chain carries TRBV11-3 and TRBJ2-3; 8 bases fit TRBD1. There are 15 residues in the CDR3. Germline-derived CDR1 and CDR2 are SGHNT and YENEEA. V lost 0 bases and J lost 4; bases outside the gene matches: 3. For the CDR3, the DNA is TGTGCCAGCAGCTTAGAGACAGGGGTTGCAGATACGCAGTATTTT. Translated: CASSLETGVADTQYF. The variable domain in full, completed from reference TRBV11-3 and TRBJ2-3, reads EAGVVQSPRYKIIEKKQPVAFWCNPISGHNTLYWYLQNLGQGPELLIRYENEEAVDDSQLPKDRFSAERLKGVDSTLKIQPAELGDSAVYLCASSLETGVADTQYFGPGTRLTVL.

This chain uses TRBV11-2 with TRBJ2-4; no reliable D call. The CDR3 is 12 residues long. Germline V CDR1 and CDR2: SGHAT, FQNNGV. With 4 bases removed from V and 12 bases from J, the gap between germline ends came to 13 bases. The CDR3 DNA is TGTGCCAGCAGCTCGGCCCAGCGCCATCAGTACTTC. The encoded protein is CASSSAQRHQYF.

Ten or more counts support this clonotype. The chain recombines TRBV12-3 or TRBV12-4 with TRBJ1-5; D remains ambiguous. The CDR3 loop spans 13 amino acids. V lost 9 bases and J lost 1, with 10 bases in between. The CDR3 sequence is CASRFRSNQPQHF. The CDR3 bases are TGTGCCAGTAGATTTAGGAGCAATCAGCCCCAGCATTTT.

The sample holds a few counts of this clonotype. The gene calls are TRBV6-2 or TRBV6-3 and TRBJ2-1; 8 positions match TRBD1. The germline CDR1 and CDR2 sequences are MNHEY and SVGEGT. With 7 bases clipped from V and 9 bases from J, the junction kept 5 bases outside the gene matches. The CDR3 length is 12 residues. DNA for the CDR3: TGTGCCAGCACCGACAGGGGTTTTGAGCAGTTCTTC. This gives the protein CASTDRGFEQFF.

In its sample, this clonotype was seen a few times. The rearrangement links TRBV2 to TRBJ2-5, with D perhaps TRBD2 (5 bases). Germline V gene lookup returns CDR1 SNHLY and CDR2 FYNNEI. This CDR3 is 16 amino acids long. Trimming left V 7 bases short and J 7 bases short, with 25 bases between. The CDR3 spells CASTQQGGTLGGTQYF. The CDR3 coding sequence is TGTGCCAGCACCCAACAAGGCGGAACCCTTGGAGGGACCCAGTACTTC.

The chain is built from TRBV6-2 or TRBV6-3 and TRBJ2-5; D gene uncertain. The CDR3 is 11 residues long. The V gene lost 8 bases and the J gene lost 5 bases, with 9 bases spanning the gap. CDR1 is MNHEY, CDR2 SVGEGT, per germline. DNA of the CDR3: TGTGCCAGCCGACTCGTGGAGACCCAGTACTTC. This codes for CASRLVETQYF.

This clonotype was detected a few times. The chain couples TRBV15 to TRBJ2-3; weak D call: TRBD2 (5 bases). CDR1 and CDR2 (germline): LNHNV, YYDKDF (reference sequence). The V gene lost 3 bases and the J gene lost 0 bases, with 10 bases spanning the gap. The CDR3 is 15 residues long. CDR3 loop: CATSSAGGSTDTQYF. Written as DNA, the CDR3 is TGTGCCACCAGCAGTGCCGGCGGGAGCACAGATACGCAGTATTTT.

The chain combines TRBV6-1 with TRBJ2-1, with a possible D match to TRBD2 (5 bases). From germline, CDR1 is MNHNS and CDR2 SASEGT. The CDR3 totals 13 residues. The ends were cut back, 3 bases at V and 10 bases at J, with 13 bases in the middle. DNA for the CDR3: TGTGCCAGCAGTGATCACCCGGAGGAGGAGCAGTTCTTC. This sequence encodes CASSDHPEEEQFF.

This clonotype was seen a handful of times. The chain links TRBV6-5 to TRBJ2-7; 8 nucleotides line up with TRBD2. Germline values: CDR1 MNHEY, CDR2 SVGAGI. CDR3 size: 15 residues. The junction had 5 bases not matched to a gene; V was cut back by 1 base and J by 3 bases. CDR3 residues: CASSYWVSGVYEQYF. The CDR3 DNA reads TGTGCCAGCAGTTACTGGGTTAGCGGGGTCTACGAGCAGTACTTC.

Remarks on this clonotype: One end of the junction varies from germline; a read error may be responsible. This chain connects TRBV6-2 or TRBV6-3 to TRBJ1-5, with D possibly matching TRBD1 (5 bases). Germline V gives CDR1 MNHEY, CDR2 SVGEGT. The CDR3 has 13 amino acids. This chain's CDR3 is CGSSYGGDQPQHF. The CDR3 DNA sequence: TGTGGCAGCAGTTATGGGGGGGATCAGCCCCAGCATTTT.

A word on this clonotype: A much bigger clone sits one base away, suggesting this may be a read error. The rearrangement links TRBV11-2 to TRBJ2-7, with D perhaps TRBD1 or TRBD2 (7 bases each). CDR3 length equals 13 residues. Germline-derived CDR1 and CDR2 are SGHAT and FQNNGV. CDR3 nucleotides: TGTGCCAGCAGCTTACAGGGAGGGGGCGAGCAGCACTTC. This sequence encodes CASSLQGGGEQHF.